This T cell receptor (beta chain) comes out of a study of a mutant IDH1 vaccine in newly diagnosed glioma. The sample's time point: week 23, last vaccination. The vaccine gave 300 ug of a 20-mer mutant IDH1 peptide subcutaneously per dose. The donors had new WHO grade 3 or 4 astrocytomas; these were IDH1-mutant and ATRX-lost. As regards this clone: Its antigen is not identified.

V lost 4 bases, J lost 5 bases, and 8 bases stayed unmatched. The CDR3 runs 15 residues. Germline V gives CDR1 SGHKS, CDR2 YYEKEE (reference sequence). Libraries were prepared by immunoSEQ multiplex PCR; TCRdb keeps only in-frame clonotypes and omits some of them. Of roughly 40,000 clones detected, under 95% appear once; the ten largest clones hold 3.5% to 4%. Sample: PBMCs, taken from a glioma patient whose treatment included an IDH1 peptide vaccine. The source of this sequence is a man aged 50 to 59 with glioma. The chain couples TRBV5-5 to TRBJ1-4; 7 nucleotides match TRBD1. Here the CDR3 reads CASSPDGQVNEKLFF. For the CDR3, the DNA is TGTGCCAGCAGCCCCGATGGACAGGTGAATGAAAAACTGTTTTTT.